This TCR beta chain was observed in a study of T cell responses to AZD1222 COVID-19 vaccine. Study-level points and caveats: Spike-specific TCR breadth and depth both grew after two AZD1222 doses. Clonal diversity may have been underestimated in mostly white British donors. Baseline serology detected seropositivity in only 5 to 7 AZD1222 recipients.

To note about this clone: Antigen unknown.

The assay was immunoSEQ multiplex PCR, and TCRdb's table has in-frame clones only and misses some. The top ten hold about 1.1% of the sample, which has 120,000 or so clones, 92% seen once. Germline CDR1 MNHNS, CDR2 SASEGT. The CDR3 consists of 14 residues. The V gene lost 2 bases and the J gene lost 7 bases, with 14 bases spanning the gap. This receptor was taken from an adult in good health. The specimen was peripheral blood, collected on day 0 of AZD1222 vaccination. The rearrangement uses TRBV6-1 and TRBJ1-1; D might be TRBD1 (6 bases). In nucleotides, the CDR3 is TGTGCCAGCAGTGAATCTGGCCAGGGGCTTGAAGCTTTCTTT. It encodes CASSESGQGLEAFF.